A selection of T cell receptor beta chains follows, all from one sample in a study of blood T cell repertoires in COVID-19. Data came from immunoSEQ multiplex PCR; TCRdb stores just in-frame clones and leaves some out. There are about 200,000 clones in the sample; 82% occur only once, and roughly 8% lies in the top ten. Sequencing was performed on peripheral blood. These receptors were obtained from a woman of 80 years or more with COVID-19, enrolled during active disease. The CDR3 runs from the conserved cysteine through the conserved F or W. D genes are given only for firm matches.

d_call j_call v_call cdr3_aa
NA TRBJ1-5 TRBV2 CASRGTGTWSNQPQHF
TRBD1 TRBJ2-5 TRBV6-5 CASSVVRGETQYF
TRBD1 TRBJ2-6 TRBV9 CASSARQGFFDGANVLTF
NA TRBJ1-6 TRBV5-6 CASSLAPGSPLHF
TRBD1 TRBJ1-2 TRBV5-1 CASSLDGTGGSYGYTF
TRBD1 TRBJ2-7 TRBV12-5 CASGLGDRGYEQYF
NA TRBJ2-2 TRBV5-5 CASSSSLAHSGELFF
NA TRBJ1-5 TRBV2 CASRRLDPNQPQHF
NA TRBJ1-2 TRBV5-1 CASSLAGYGYTF
NA TRBJ2-5 TRBV7-9 CASSPRRRGETQYF
TRBD2 TRBJ2-5 TRBV7-9 CASSLAGLEETQYF
TRBD1 TRBJ2-3 TRBV6-1 CASTDGTGGTDTQYF
NA TRBJ1-2 TRBV6-1 CASSEQGRNGYTF
NA TRBJ2-6 TRBV5-1 CASSLAQGPGANVLTF
TRBD2 TRBJ2-1 TRBV3-1/TRBV3-2 CASTSGTSGILAYEQFF
NA TRBJ2-5 TRBV15 CATSKSTGNQETQYF
TRBD1 TRBJ2-2 TRBV7-2 CASSLEAGTGDKNGELFF
TRBD2 TRBJ2-3 TRBV5-1 CASSLAMGTSGGHWADTQYF
NA TRBJ1-2 TRBV11-2 CASSLVWGEGYTF
NA TRBJ1-5 TRBV12-3/TRBV12-4 CASSYSVQPQHF
TRBD1 TRBJ1-4 TRBV6-5 CASSPGGAREKLFF
NA TRBJ2-7 TRBV24-1 CATTGNTYEQYF
NA TRBJ1-5 TRBV1 CTSSQRRSLARQGGNQPQHF
NA TRBJ1-4 TRBV28 CASSPRQVSTNEKLFF
NA TRBJ1-5 TRBV27 CASSFQDKNRPQHF
TRBD1 TRBJ1-5 TRBV11-2 CASSPGTGTPQHF
NA TRBJ1-1 TRBV3-1/TRBV3-2 CASSPLPQGTEAFF
NA TRBJ1-2 TRBV6-5 CASSYSRDVGGYTF
TRBD1 TRBJ2-1 TRBV3-1/TRBV3-2 CASSQGTGFEQFF
TRBD1 TRBJ1-4 TRBV5-1 CASSAGTEGEKLFF
TRBD2 TRBJ2-5 TRBV7-8 CASSRDYQETQYF
NA TRBJ1-1 TRBV29-1 CSAQNTEAFF
TRBD1 TRBJ2-5 TRBV11-1 CASRGQGAAKTQYF
NA TRBJ1-2 TRBV4-1 CASSIRWGGSGYTF
TRBD2 TRBJ2-3 TRBV3-1/TRBV3-2 CASSQTSGGVDTQYF
NA TRBJ1-6 TRBV2 CASSEQLGGTLHF
NA TRBJ1-2 TRBV30 CAWSASGYGYTF